These 28 T cell receptor beta chains came from one sample sequenced in a study of identical twins. One entry per CDR3 protein, called by TCRdb with MiXCR from the 5' RACE reads. The sample consists of 400,000 to 550,000 distinct CDR3 sequences, 13% to 15% of them appearing once. The sample also formed part of further work on yellow fever vaccine responses in identical twins.

Material: CD4+ T cells sorted from blood. The receptors were gathered from a woman aged 18 to 35 in good health.

This clonotype showed up just a few times. The chain joins TRBV5-1 to TRBJ2-5; 7 bases map to TRBD2. After removal of 0 bases from V and 5 bases from J, the junction contained 10 bases not matched to a gene. This CDR3 spans 16 amino acids. Per the germline V gene, CDR1 is SGHRS and CDR2 is YFSETQ. The CDR3 protein is CASSLAGGGGGETQYF. CDR3 nucleotide sequence: TGCGCCAGCAGCTTGGCGGGAGGCGGAGGAGGGGAGACCCAGTACTTC. Variable domain in full (rest from reference TRBV5-1 and TRBJ2-5): KAGVTQTPRYLIKTRGQQVTLSCSPISGHRSVSWYQQTPGQGLQFLFEYFSETQRNKGNFPGRFSGRQFSNSRSEMNVSTLELGDSALYLCASSLAGGGGGETQYFGPGTRLLVL.

This clonotype appeared a few times. The chain combines TRBV27 with TRBJ2-7; D is uncertain. Trimming removed 3 bases at V and 4 bases at J, with 13 bases between. The germline CDR1 and CDR2 sequences are MNHEY and SMNVEV (reference sequence). The length of the CDR3 is 14 residues. CDR3 DNA sequence: TGTGCCAGCAGTTTTGGGTCAGATAAATACGAGCAGTACTTC. Amino acids: CASSFGSDKYEQYF.

V gene TRBV10-3 combines with J gene TRBJ2-5; D is perhaps TRBD2 (6 bases). Trimming pared 10 bases from V and 2 bases from J, leaving 14 bases between. There are 13 residues in the CDR3. Germline V gives CDR1 ENHRY, CDR2 SYGVKD. CDR3 DNA: TGTGCCACCGTGGGACTGAAACAAGAGACCCAGTACTTC. Encoded protein: CATVGLKQETQYF.

Details on this clonotype: One end of the junction is discordant with germline, which a read error may explain. The chain employs TRBV12-3 or TRBV12-4 and TRBJ2-7; perhaps TRBD1 as D (6 bases). CDR3 size: 14 residues. As DNA, the CDR3 is TGTGCCAGCGGTTTAACAGGGCCCTCCTACGAGCAGTACTTC. This encodes CASGLTGPSYEQYF.

This clonotype was found a few times. The chain couples TRBV12-3 or TRBV12-4 to TRBJ2-3, with D perhaps TRBD1 or TRBD2 (6 bases each). V lost 6 bases, J lost 4 bases, and 14 bases lay in between. This CDR3 has 14 residues. CDR3 nucleotide sequence: TGTGCCAGCAGCGAGGGGGGTCCCGCAGATACGCAGTATTTT. This encodes CASSEGGPADTQYF.

The J gene is TRBJ2-2, the V gene TRBV18; D remains ambiguous. CDR3 length: 14 residues. Germline-derived CDR1 and CDR2 are KGHSH and LQKENI. V lost 2 bases and J 6 bases, leaving 10 bases between the germline ends. For the CDR3, the DNA is TGTGCCAGCTCACCAGAAGAGCTCCCCGGGGAGCTGTTTTTT. Protein product: CASSPEELPGELFF.

This clonotype was seen more than once but under ten times. The rearrangement joins TRBV29-1 to TRBJ2-7, with D possibly being TRBD1 (5 bases). CDR1 and CDR2 (germline): SQVTM, ANQGSEA. This CDR3 contains 12 residues. The V end was cut by 6 bases, the J end by 5 bases, with 14 bases between. CDR3 nucleotide sequence: TGCAGCGTCAGGGCATTCCTTGACGAGCAGTACTTC. This encodes CSVRAFLDEQYF.

In this sample, this clonotype turned up many times. This rearrangement joins TRBV20-1 to TRBJ2-3, with a tentative D call TRBD2 (5 bases). CDR1 is DFQATT, CDR2 SNEGSKA, per germline (reference sequence). The CDR3 has 12 amino acids. CDR3 nucleotide sequence: TGCAGCCTGCGGGCCAGCACAGATACGCAGTATTTT. It translates to CSLRASTDTQYF.

The V gene is TRBV20-1, the J gene TRBJ2-5; 14 bases are shared with TRBD2. V shed 6 bases, J shed 5 bases, and the junction held 8 bases outside the gene matches. Germline CDR1 is DFQATT and CDR2 is SNEGSKA (reference sequence). The CDR3 length is 15 residues. For the CDR3, the DNA is TGCAGTGCCCCGACTAGCGGGGGGGCGCGGGAGACCCAGTACTTC. Residues: CSAPTSGGARETQYF.

The chain has TRBV11-2 and TRBJ2-2, with 8 bases matching TRBD2. CDR1 and CDR2 from the germline V gene are SGHAT and FQNNGV. V shed 6 bases and J 5 bases; nucleotides not matched to a gene: 11. This CDR3 is built from 16 residues. The CDR3 DNA sequence: TGTGCCAGCAGGCAACCTGGGCGGGGGGATACCGGGGAGCTGTTTTTT. It encodes CASRQPGRGDTGELFF.

This chain links TRBV2 with TRBJ2-1; D is undetermined. CDR3 size: 13 residues. Germline CDR1 is SNHLY and CDR2 is FYNNEI. Trimming removed 7 bases at V and 5 bases at J, with 12 bases between. CDR3 protein: CASTFTGNNEQFF. CDR3 bases: TGTGCCAGCACTTTTACTGGTAACAATGAGCAGTTCTTC.

The table lists this clonotype with a few counts. The rearrangement joins TRBV14 to TRBJ1-1; D unclear. CDR1 and CDR2 from the germline V gene are SGHDN and FVKESK. V lost 9 bases to trimming and J lost 1 base, with 9 bases between them. The CDR3 runs to 12 residues. The CDR3 DNA follows: TGTGCCAGTTCACACCCGAACACTGAAGCTTTCTTT. Encoded protein: CASSHPNTEAFF.

Only a few counts were recorded for this clonotype. CDR3 sequence reads: CASSQGLREVSYNEQFF. In DNA form, the CDR3 reads TGCGCCAGCAGCCAAGGATTGCGGGAGGTCTCCTACAATGAGCAGTTCTTC. V and J are TRBV4-1 and TRBJ2-1; TRBD2 aligns across 8 bases. Germline values: CDR1 MGHRA, CDR2 YSYEKL. This CDR3 is built from 17 residues. V trimming: 1 base; J trimming: 0 bases; junction bases outside the gene matches: 5.

In this sample, this clonotype turned up a few times. This chain connects TRBV24-1 to TRBJ2-1; TRBD1 matches 10 bases. The germline gives CDR1 KGHDR, CDR2 SFDVKD. After removal of 2 bases from V and 3 bases from J, the junction contained 15 bases not matched to a gene. CDR3 size: 20 residues. The CDR3 spells CATSDSRGTGEVAGYNEQFF. The DNA for the CDR3 is TGTGCCACCAGTGATTCCCGCGGGACAGGGGAGGTAGCGGGCTACAATGAGCAGTTCTTC.

The chain recombines TRBV7-9 with TRBJ1-1; maybe TRBD1 (6 bases). Germline-derived CDR1 and CDR2 are SEHNR and FQNEAQ (reference sequence). This CDR3 has 13 residues. The V gene lost 6 bases and the J gene lost 2 bases, with 10 bases spanning the gap. CDR3 residues: CASSRRGNTEAFF. CDR3 DNA sequence: TGTGCCAGCAGTCGCAGGGGAAACACTGAAGCTTTCTTT. Full variable domain (outside the CDR3, taken from reference TRBV7-9 and TRBJ1-1): DTGVSQNPRHKITKRGQNVTFRCDPISEHNRLYWYRQTLGQGPEFLTYFQNEAQLEKSRLLSDRFSAERPKGSFSTLEIQRTEQGDSAMYLCASSRRGNTEAFFGQGTRLTVV.

This clonotype was counted at least ten times. V is TRBV30 and J is TRBJ2-7; TRBD2 matches at 12 bases. Germline lookup yields CDR1 GTSNPN and CDR2 SVGIG (reference sequence). The CDR3 contains 13 residues. J gave up 6 bases and V 5 bases, and 5 bases lay outside the gene matches. For the CDR3, the DNA is TGTGCCTGGGCGACTAGCGGGGGAACCGAGCAGTACTTC. Translated, it gives CAWATSGGTEQYF.

There are a few counts of this clonotype. The chain is built from TRBV18 and TRBJ1-6, with 7 bases aligning to TRBD1. Germline assignment: CDR1 KGHSH and CDR2 LQKENI. The CDR3 extends over 14 amino acids. V was pared by 6 bases and J by 6 bases, with 5 bases of the junction left unmatched. The CDR3 is CASSRGTVNSPLHF. CDR3 sequence (DNA): TGTGCCAGCTCTCGCGGGACAGTTAATTCACCCCTCCACTTT.

V usage is TRBV10-3 and J usage is TRBJ2-6; tentatively, D is TRBD2 (5 bases). The ends were cut back, 7 bases at V and 0 bases at J, with 13 bases in the middle. Germline CDR1 and CDR2: ENHRY and SYGVKD. The CDR3 has 16 amino acids. The CDR3 sequence: CAITGGFSSGANVLTF. CDR3 bases: TGTGCCATCACCGGCGGGTTTAGCTCTGGGGCCAACGTCCTGACTTTC.

V is TRBV27 and J is TRBJ2-5, with no clear D. The CDR3 loop spans 15 amino acids. V lost 2 bases, J lost 2 bases, and 12 bases lay in between. Germline values: CDR1 MNHEY, CDR2 SMNVEV (reference sequence). CDR3 nucleotide sequence: TGTGCCAGCAGTTTAGCCGGGTTCCCACAAGAGACCCAGTACTTC. Protein product: CASSLAGFPQETQYF.

The sample holds many counts of this clonotype. The V call is TRBV10-2, the J call TRBJ1-1, with D possibly TRBD1 on 6 matching bases. The germline CDR1 and CDR2 sequences are WSHSY and SAAADI. The V gene lost 0 bases and the J gene lost 10 bases, with 18 bases spanning the gap. The CDR3 runs 15 residues. DNA for the CDR3: TGCGCCAGCAGTGAGTCGACGGGGTCAGGGGCGCGAGCTTTCTTT. It is translated as CASSESTGSGARAFF.

This clonotype appeared many times. The V call is TRBV3-1, the J call TRBJ2-7, with TRBD2 matching over 13 bases. Germline lookup yields CDR1 LGHDT and CDR2 YNNKEL (reference sequence). This CDR3 has 15 amino acids. The ends lost 2 bases at V and 2 bases at J; junction bases unmatched: 0. The CDR3 DNA reads TGTGCCAGCAGCCAAACTAGCGGGGGGGCCTACGAGCAGTACTTC. Encoded protein: CASSQTSGGAYEQYF.

This clonotype was seen a few times. The chain recombines TRBV11-2 with TRBJ2-7, with 13 positions matching TRBD2. V trimming: 5 bases; J trimming: 4 bases; junction bases outside the gene matches: 14. This CDR3 has 18 residues. From germline, CDR1 is SGHAT and CDR2 FQNNGV. In DNA form, the CDR3 reads TGTGCCAGCAGCCCACGACTAGCGGGAGGTCTCAACGAGTACGAGCAGTACTTC. Residues: CASSPRLAGGLNEYEQYF.

In regard to this clonotype: One end of the junction does not line up with germline, which may come from a read error. The rearrangement links TRBV6-4 to TRBJ2-1; TRBD2 matches 12 bases. The CDR3 totals 15 residues. Germline assignment: CDR1 MRHNA and CDR2 SNTAGT. DNA of the CDR3: TGTACCAGCAGTGCGACTAGCGGGAGTTGGGGTGAGCAGTTCTTC. This codes for CTSSATSGSWGEQFF.

This clonotype was detected many times. This chain connects TRBV7-2 to TRBJ1-6; TRBD1 matches 9 bases. The length of the CDR3 is 14 residues. V gave up 5 bases and J gave up 9 bases; unmatched junction bases: 5. CDR1 is SGHTA and CDR2 is FQGNSA in the germline V gene. CDR3 DNA sequence: TGTGCCAGCAGCACTGGGACAGGGAGTTCACCCCTCCACTTT. It translates to CASSTGTGSSPLHF. Drawing the rest from reference TRBV7-2 and TRBJ1-6, the complete variable domain is GAGVSQSPSNKVTEKGKDVELRCDPISGHTALYWYRQSLGQGLEFLIYFQGNSAPDKSGLPSDRFSAERTGGSVSTLTIQRTQQEDSAVYLCASSTGTGSSPLHFGNGTRLTVT.

This clonotype has a count of ten or more. The chain recombines TRBV29-1 with TRBJ2-4; D not resolved. Between the trimmed V and J ends, which lost 0 bases and 1 base, there was a span of 10 bases. The germline V gene encodes CDR1 SQVTM and CDR2 ANQGSEA. This CDR3 is built from 15 residues. For the CDR3, the DNA is TGCAGCGTTGAAGATCCCCAGAGGGCCAAAAACATTCAGTACTTC. Its translation is CSVEDPQRAKNIQYF.

This chain uses TRBV7-6 with TRBJ2-1, with 7 positions matching TRBD1. Trimming removed 5 bases from V and 6 bases from J; junction bases left unmatched: 13. The CDR3 runs to 16 residues. Germline CDR1 and CDR2: SGHVS and FNYEAQ. CDR3 in DNA: TGTGCCAGCAGCAACGGAAAGGGGGCTGGTATCAATGAGCAGTTCTTC. Its translation: CASSNGKGAGINEQFF. The full variable domain, with the rest looked up from reference TRBV7-6 and TRBJ2-1, is GAGVSQSPRYKVTKRGQDVALRCDPISGHVSLYWYRQALGQGPEFLTYFNYEAQQDKSGLPNDRFSAERPEGSISTLTIQRTEQRDSAMYRCASSNGKGAGINEQFFGPGTRLTVL.

This clonotype appeared many times. This chain connects TRBV12-3 or TRBV12-4 to TRBJ2-5; perhaps TRBD2 as D (6 bases). V shed 5 bases and J shed 10 bases, with 14 bases lying between them. CDR3 length equals 12 residues. The CDR3 here is CASSGGTPVQYF. The CDR3 nucleotides are TGTGCCAGCAGTGGGGGGACGCCGGTCCAGTACTTC.

This sequence joins TRBV15 and TRBJ2-7; 7 bases are a match to TRBD2. V lost 4 bases to trimming and J lost 7 bases; unmatched junction nucleotides: 13. Germline V CDR1 and CDR2: LNHNV, YYDKDF (reference sequence). The CDR3 contains 15 residues. CDR3 residues: CATSTVVAGVGEQYF. The CDR3 DNA sequence: TGTGCCACCAGCACGGTGGTCGCGGGAGTGGGGGAGCAGTACTTC.